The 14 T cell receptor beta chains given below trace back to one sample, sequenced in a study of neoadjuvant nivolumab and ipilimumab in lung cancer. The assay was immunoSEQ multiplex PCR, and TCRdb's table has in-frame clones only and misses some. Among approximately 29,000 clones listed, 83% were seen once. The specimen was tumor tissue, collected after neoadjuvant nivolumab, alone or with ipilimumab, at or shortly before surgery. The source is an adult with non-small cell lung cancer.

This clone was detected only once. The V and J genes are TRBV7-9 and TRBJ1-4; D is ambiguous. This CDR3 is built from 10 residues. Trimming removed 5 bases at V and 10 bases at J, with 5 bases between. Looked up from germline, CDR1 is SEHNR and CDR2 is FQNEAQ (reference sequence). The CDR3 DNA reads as TGTGCCAGCAGCCGACCAAAACTGTTTTTT. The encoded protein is CASSRPKLFF.

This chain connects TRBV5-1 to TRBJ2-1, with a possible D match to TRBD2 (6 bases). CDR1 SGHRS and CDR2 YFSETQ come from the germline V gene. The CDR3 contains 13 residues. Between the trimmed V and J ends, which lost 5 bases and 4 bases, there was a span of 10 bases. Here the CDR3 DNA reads TGCGCCAGCAGTATGGGGGGATACAATGAGCAGTTCTTC. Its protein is CASSMGGYNEQFF.

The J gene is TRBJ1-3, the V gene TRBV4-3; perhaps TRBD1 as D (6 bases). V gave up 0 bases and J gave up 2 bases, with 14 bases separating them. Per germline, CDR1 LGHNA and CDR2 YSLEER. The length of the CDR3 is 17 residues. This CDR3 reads CASSQERQGLTGNTIYF. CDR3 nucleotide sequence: TGCGCCAGCAGCCAAGAACGGCAGGGGTTGACTGGAAACACCATATATTTT.

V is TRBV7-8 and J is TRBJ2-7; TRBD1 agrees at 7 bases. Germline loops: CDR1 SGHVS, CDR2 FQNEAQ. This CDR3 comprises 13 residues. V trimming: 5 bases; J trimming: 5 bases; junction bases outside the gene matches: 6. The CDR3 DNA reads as TGTGCCAGCAGCCCACGACAGGGCAACGAGCAGTACTTC. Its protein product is CASSPRQGNEQYF.

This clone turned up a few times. The CDR3 DNA sequence: TGTGCCACAGGGACCGGCAATAATTCACCCCTCCACTTT. Translation gives CATGTGNNSPLHF. The V and J genes are TRBV7-6 and TRBJ1-6, with D maybe TRBD1 (5 bases). The germline V and J ends were trimmed by 10 bases and 5 bases, with 12 bases remaining between them. Germline CDR1 is SGHVS and CDR2 is FNYEAQ. This CDR3 contains 13 residues. The whole variable domain, filled in from reference TRBV7-6 and TRBJ1-6, reads GAGVSQSPRYKVTKRGQDVALRCDPISGHVSLYWYRQALGQGPEFLTYFNYEAQQDKSGLPNDRFSAERPEGSISTLTIQRTEQRDSAMYRCATGTGNNSPLHFGNGTRLTVT.

The CDR3 is CASSLDSSGGTGELFF. The DNA for the CDR3 is TGCGCCAGCAGCTTGGACAGTAGCGGAGGCACCGGGGAGCTGTTTTTT. The genes are TRBV5-1 and TRBJ2-2, with TRBD2 as a possible D gene (6 bases). The germline V gene encodes CDR1 SGHRS and CDR2 YFSETQ. Trimming pared 0 bases from V and 4 bases from J, leaving 13 bases between. The CDR3 runs to 16 residues.

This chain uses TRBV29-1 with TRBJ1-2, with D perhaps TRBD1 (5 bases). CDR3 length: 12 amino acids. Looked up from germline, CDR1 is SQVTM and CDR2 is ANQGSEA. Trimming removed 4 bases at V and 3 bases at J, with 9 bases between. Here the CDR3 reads CSVADRDYGYTF. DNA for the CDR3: TGCAGCGTTGCTGACAGAGACTATGGCTACACCTTC. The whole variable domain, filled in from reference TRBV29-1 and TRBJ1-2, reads SAVISQKPSRDICQRGTSLTIQCQVDSQVTMMFWYRQQPGQSLTLIATANQGSEATYESGFVIDKFPISRPNLTFSTLTVSNMSPEDSSIYLCSVADRDYGYTFGSGTRLTVV.

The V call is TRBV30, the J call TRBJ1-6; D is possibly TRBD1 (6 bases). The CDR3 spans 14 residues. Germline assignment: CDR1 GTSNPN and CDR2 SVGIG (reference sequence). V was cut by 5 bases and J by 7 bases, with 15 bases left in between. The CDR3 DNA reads TGTGCCTGGCAGACCGGGACAAACAATTCACCCCTCCACTTT. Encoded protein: CAWQTGTNNSPLHF.

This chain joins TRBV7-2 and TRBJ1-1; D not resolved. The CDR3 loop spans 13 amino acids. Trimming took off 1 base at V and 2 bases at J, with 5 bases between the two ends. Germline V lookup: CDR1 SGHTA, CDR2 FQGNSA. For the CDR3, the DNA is TGTGCCAGCAGCTTAGTCAGAAACACTGAAGCTTTCTTT. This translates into CASSLVRNTEAFF.

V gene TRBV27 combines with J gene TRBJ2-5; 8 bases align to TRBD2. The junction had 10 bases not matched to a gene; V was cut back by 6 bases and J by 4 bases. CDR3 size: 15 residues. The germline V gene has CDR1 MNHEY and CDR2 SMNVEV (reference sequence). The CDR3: CASSSGGGRRETQYF. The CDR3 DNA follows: TGTGCCAGCAGCTCTGGCGGGGGGCGGCGAGAGACCCAGTACTTC.

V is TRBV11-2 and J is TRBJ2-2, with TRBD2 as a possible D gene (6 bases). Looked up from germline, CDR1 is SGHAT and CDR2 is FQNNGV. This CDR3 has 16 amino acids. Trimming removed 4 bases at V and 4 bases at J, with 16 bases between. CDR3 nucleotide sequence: TGTGCCAGCAGCTCCCTAGGGGCGGGGAGCACCGGGGAGCTGTTTTTT. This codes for CASSSLGAGSTGELFF. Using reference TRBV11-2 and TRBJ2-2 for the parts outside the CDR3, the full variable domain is EAGVAQSPRYKIIEKRQSVAFWCNPISGHATLYWYQQILGQGPKLLIQFQNNGVVDDSQLPKDRFSAERLKGVDSTLKIQPAKLEDSAVYLCASSSLGAGSTGELFFGEGSRLTVL.

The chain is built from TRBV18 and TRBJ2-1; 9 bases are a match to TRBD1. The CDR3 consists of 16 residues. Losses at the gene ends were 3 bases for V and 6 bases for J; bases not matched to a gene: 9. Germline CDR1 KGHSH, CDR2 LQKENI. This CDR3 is CASSPPGQGISNEQFF. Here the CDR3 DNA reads TGTGCCAGCTCACCCCCGGGACAGGGCATCTCCAATGAGCAGTTCTTC.

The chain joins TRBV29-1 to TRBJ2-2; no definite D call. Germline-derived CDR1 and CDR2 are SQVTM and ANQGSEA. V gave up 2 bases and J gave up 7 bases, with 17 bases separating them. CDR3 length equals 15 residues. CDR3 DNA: TGCAGCGTTGAATTACACCTAGGAAGGGACGGGGAGCTGTTTTTT. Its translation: CSVELHLGRDGELFF.

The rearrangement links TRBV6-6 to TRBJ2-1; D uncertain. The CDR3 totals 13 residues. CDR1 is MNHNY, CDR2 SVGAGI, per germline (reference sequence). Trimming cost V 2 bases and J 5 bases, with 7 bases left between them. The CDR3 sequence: CASSYNGHNEQFF. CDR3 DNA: TGTGCCAGCAGTTACAACGGGCACAATGAGCAGTTCTTC.